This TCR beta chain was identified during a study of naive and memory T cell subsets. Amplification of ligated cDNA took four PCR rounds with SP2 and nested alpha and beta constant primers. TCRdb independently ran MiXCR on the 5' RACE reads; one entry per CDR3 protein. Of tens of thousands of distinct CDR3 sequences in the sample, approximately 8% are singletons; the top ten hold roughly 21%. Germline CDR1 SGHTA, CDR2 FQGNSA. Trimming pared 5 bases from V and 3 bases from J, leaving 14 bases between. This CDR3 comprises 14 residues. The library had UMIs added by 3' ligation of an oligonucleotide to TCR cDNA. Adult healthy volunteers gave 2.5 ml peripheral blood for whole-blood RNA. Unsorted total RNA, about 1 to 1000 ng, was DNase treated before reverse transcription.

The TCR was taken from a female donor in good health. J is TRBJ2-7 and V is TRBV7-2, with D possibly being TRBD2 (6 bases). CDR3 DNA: TGTGCCAGCAGCCCTAATCGGGGGAACTACGAGCAGTACTTC. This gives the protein CASSPNRGNYEQYF.